The 2 T cell receptor beta chains below come from one sample, sequenced in a study of early T cells in non-severe SARS-CoV-2 infection. TCRdb used MiXCR to reprocess the 5' RACE reads, holding one entry per CDR3 protein. The sample records about 40,000 distinct CDR3 sequences, around 4.5% being singletons. Sequenced sample: whole blood. The source is an adult who was a healthcare worker with PCR-confirmed SARS-CoV-2 infection or an uninfected control (not recorded which).

This rearrangement joins TRBV3-1 to TRBJ1-1; D remains ambiguous. Germline-derived CDR1 and CDR2 are LGHDT and YNNKEL (reference sequence). Trimming removed 0 bases from V and 4 bases from J, with 3 bases in between. The CDR3 covers 12 residues. The CDR3 DNA reads TGTGCCAGCAGCCAAGAGCGCACTGAAGCTTTCTTT. As protein: CASSQERTEAFF.

This clonotype came up many times. The chain couples TRBV7-9 to TRBJ2-1; possible D gene TRBD2, 5 bases. V was trimmed by 5 bases and J by 4 bases, leaving 12 bases between them. The CDR3 extends over 14 amino acids. CDR1 is SEHNR and CDR2 is FQNEAQ in the germline V gene (reference sequence). CDR3 residues: CASSPGIDYNEQFF. CDR3 in DNA: TGTGCCAGCAGCCCGGGGATTGATTACAATGAGCAGTTCTTC.